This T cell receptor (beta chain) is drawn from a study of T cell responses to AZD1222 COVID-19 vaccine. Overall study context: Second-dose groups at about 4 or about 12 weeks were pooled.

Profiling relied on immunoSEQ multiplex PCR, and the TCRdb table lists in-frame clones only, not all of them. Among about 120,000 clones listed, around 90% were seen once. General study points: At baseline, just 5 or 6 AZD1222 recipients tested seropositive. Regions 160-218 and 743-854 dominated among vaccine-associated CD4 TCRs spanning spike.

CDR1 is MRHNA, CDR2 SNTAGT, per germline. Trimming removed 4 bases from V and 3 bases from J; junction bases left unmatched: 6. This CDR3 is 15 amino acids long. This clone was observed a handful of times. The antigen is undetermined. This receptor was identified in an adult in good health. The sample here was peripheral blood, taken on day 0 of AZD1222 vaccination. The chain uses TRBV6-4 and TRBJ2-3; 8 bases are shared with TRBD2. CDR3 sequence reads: CASSVGREATDTQYF. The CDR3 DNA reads TGTGCCAGCAGTGTCGGGCGGGAGGCGACAGATACGCAGTATTTT.